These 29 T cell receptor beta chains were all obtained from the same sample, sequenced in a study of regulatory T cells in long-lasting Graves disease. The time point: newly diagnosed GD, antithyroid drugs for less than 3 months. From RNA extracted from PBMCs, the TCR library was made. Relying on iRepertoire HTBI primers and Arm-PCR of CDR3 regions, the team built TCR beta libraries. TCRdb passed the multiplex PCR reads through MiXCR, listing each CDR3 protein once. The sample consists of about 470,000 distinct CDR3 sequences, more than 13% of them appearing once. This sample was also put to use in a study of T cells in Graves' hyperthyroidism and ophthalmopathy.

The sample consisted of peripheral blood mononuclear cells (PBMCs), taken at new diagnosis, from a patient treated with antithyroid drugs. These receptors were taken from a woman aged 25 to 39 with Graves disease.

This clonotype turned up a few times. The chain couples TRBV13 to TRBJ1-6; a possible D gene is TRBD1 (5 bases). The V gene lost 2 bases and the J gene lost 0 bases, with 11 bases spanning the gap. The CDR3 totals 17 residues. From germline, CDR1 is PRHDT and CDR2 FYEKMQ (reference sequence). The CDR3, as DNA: TGTGCCAGCAGCTTAAAGGGGTTCAGCTCCTATAATTCACCCCTCCACTTT. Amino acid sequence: CASSLKGFSSYNSPLHF.

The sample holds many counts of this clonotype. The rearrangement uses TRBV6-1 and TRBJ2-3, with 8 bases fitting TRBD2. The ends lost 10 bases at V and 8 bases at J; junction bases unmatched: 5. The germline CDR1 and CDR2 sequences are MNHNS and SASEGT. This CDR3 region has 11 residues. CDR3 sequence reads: CATSGGGTQYF. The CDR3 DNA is TGTGCCACCTCGGGGGGGGGTACGCAGTATTTT.

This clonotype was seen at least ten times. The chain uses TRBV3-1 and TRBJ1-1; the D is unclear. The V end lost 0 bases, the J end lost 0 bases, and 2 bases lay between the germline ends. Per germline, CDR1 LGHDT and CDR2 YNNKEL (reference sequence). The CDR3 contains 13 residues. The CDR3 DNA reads TGTGCCAGCAGCCAAGAGCTGAACACTGAAGCTTTCTTT. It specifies CASSQELNTEAFF.

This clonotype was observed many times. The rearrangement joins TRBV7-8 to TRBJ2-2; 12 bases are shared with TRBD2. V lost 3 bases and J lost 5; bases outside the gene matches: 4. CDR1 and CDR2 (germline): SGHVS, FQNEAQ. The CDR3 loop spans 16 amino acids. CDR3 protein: CASSFSLAGGTGELFF. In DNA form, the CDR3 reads TGTGCCAGCAGCTTCTCACTAGCGGGAGGAACCGGGGAGCTGTTTTTT. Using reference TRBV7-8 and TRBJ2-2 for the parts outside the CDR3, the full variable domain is GAGVSQSPRYKVAKRGQDVALRCDPISGHVSLFWYQQALGQGPEFLTYFQNEAQLDKSGLPSDRFFAERPEGSVSTLKIQRTQQEDSAVYLCASSFSLAGGTGELFFGEGSRLTVL.

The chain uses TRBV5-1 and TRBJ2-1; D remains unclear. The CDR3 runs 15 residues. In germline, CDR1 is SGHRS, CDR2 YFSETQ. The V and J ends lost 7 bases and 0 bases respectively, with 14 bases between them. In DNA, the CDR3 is TGCGCCAGCGCCCCCTCTCCAAGCTCCTACAATGAGCAGTTCTTC. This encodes CASAPSPSSYNEQFF.

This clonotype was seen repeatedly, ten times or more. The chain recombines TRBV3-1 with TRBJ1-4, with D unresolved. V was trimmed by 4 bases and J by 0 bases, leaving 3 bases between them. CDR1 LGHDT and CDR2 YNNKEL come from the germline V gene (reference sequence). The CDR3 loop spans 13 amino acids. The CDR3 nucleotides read TGTGCCAGCAGCCGCGCAACTAATGAAAAACTGTTTTTT. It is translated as CASSRATNEKLFF.

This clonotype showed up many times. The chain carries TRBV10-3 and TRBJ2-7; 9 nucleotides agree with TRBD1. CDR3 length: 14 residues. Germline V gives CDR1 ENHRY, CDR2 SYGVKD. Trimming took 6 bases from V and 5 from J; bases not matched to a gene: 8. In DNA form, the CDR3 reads TGTGCCATCAGCTTCGGGACAGGGTCCCACGAGCAGTACTTC. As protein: CAISFGTGSHEQYF.

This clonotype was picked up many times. The CDR3 here is CASSRQGWSTEAFF. Written as DNA, the CDR3 is TGTGCCAGCAGCCGACAGGGGTGGAGCACTGAAGCTTTCTTT. The chain links TRBV7-3 to TRBJ1-1; TRBD1 matches 8 bases. With 5 bases clipped from V and 4 bases from J, the junction kept 6 bases outside the gene matches. The CDR3 runs 14 residues. CDR1 SGHTA and CDR2 FQGTGA come from the germline V gene. The full variable domain, rest sourced from reference TRBV7-3 and TRBJ1-1, is GAGVSQTPSNKVTEKGKYVELRCDPISGHTALYWYRQSLGQGPEFLIYFQGTGAADDSGLPNDRFFAVRPEGSVSTLKIQRTERGDSAVYLCASSRQGWSTEAFFGQGTRLTVV.

CDR3 DNA sequence: TGTGCCAGCAGCCAAGATCTCGTATTATACAGCTCCTACAATGAGCAGTTCTTC. Protein product: CASSQDLVLYSSYNEQFF. The rearrangement uses TRBV3-1 and TRBJ2-1; D is uncertain. V dropped 0 bases and J dropped 0 bases, with 15 bases sitting between them. There are 18 residues in the CDR3. Per germline, CDR1 LGHDT and CDR2 YNNKEL (reference sequence).

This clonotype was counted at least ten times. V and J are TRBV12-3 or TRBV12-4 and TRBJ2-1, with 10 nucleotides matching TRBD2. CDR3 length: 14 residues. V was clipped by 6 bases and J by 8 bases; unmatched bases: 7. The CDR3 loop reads CASRASGSLDEQFF. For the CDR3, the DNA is TGTGCCAGCAGGGCTAGCGGGAGTTTGGATGAGCAGTTCTTC.

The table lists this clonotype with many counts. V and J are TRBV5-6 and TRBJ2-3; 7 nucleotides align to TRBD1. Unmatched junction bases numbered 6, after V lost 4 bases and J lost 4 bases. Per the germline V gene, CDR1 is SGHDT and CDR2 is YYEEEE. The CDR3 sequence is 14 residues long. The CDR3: CASSRGLGPDTQYF. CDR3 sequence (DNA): TGTGCCAGCAGCAGGGGGCTAGGCCCAGATACGCAGTATTTT.

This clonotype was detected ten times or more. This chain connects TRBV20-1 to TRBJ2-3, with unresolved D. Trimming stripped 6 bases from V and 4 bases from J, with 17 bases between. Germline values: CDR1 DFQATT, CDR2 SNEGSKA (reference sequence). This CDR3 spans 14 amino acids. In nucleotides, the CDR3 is TGCAGTGCCGCACCCCAGAACCCACCAGATACGCAGTATTTT. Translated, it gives CSAAPQNPPDTQYF.

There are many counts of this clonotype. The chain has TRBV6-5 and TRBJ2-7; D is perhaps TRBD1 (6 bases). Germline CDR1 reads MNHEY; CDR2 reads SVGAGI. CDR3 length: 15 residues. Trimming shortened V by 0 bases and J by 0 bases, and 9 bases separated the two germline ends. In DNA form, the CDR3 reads TGTGCCAGCAGTTACTCTCGACAGGACTCCTACGAGCAGTACTTC. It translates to CASSYSRQDSYEQYF.

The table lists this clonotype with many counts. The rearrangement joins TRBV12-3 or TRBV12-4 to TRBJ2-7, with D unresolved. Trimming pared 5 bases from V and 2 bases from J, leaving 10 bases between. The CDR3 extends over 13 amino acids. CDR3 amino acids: CASSSTVTYEQYF. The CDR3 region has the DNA TGTGCCAGCAGTAGCACGGTGACCTACGAGCAGTACTTC.

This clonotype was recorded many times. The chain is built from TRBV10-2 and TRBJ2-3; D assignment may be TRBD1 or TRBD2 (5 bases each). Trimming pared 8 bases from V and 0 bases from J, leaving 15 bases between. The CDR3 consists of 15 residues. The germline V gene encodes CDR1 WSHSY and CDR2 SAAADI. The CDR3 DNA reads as TGCGCCAGCCATGAAGGGACCGAGAGCACAGATACGCAGTATTTT. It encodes CASHEGTESTDTQYF.

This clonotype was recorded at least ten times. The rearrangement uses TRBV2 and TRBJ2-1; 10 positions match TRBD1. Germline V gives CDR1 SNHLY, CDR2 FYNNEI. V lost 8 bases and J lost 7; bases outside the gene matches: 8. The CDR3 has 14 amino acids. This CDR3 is CASPGRTGGNEQFF. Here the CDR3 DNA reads TGTGCCAGCCCTGGTCGGACAGGGGGGAATGAGCAGTTCTTC.

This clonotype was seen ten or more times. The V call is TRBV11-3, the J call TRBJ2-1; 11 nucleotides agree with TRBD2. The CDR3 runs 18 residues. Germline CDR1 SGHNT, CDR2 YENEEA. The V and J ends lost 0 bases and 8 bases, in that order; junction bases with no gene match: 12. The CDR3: CASSLDSGTSGRGYEQFF. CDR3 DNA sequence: TGTGCCAGCAGCTTAGATAGTGGGACTAGCGGCCGAGGTTATGAGCAGTTCTTC.

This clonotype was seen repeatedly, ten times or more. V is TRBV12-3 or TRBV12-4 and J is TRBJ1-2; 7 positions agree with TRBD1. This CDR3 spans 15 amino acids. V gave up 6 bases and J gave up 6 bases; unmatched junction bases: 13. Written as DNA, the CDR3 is TGTGCCAGCAGCCAAGACGCCAGGGACAGAGATGGCTACACCTTC. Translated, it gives CASSQDARDRDGYTF.

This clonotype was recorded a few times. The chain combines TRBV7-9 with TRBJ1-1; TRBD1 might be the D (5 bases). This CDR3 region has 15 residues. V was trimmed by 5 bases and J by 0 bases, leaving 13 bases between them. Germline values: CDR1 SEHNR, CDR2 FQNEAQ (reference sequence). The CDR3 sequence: CASSPRGRLNTEAFF. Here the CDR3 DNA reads TGTGCCAGCAGCCCGAGGGGCAGACTGAACACTGAAGCTTTCTTT. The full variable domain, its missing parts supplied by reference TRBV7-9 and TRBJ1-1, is DTGVSQNPRHKITKRGQNVTFRCDPISEHNRLYWYRQTLGQGPEFLTYFQNEAQLEKSRLLSDRFSAERPKGSFSTLEIQRTEQGDSAMYLCASSPRGRLNTEAFFGQGTRLTVV.

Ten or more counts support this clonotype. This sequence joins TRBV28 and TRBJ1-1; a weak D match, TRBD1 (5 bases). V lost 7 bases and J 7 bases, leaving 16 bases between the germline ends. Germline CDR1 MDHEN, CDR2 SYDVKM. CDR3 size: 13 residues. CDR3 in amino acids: CASILPGLREAFF. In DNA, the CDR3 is TGTGCCAGCATCCTACCGGGACTCCGTGAAGCTTTCTTT. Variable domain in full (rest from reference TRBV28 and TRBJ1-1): DVKVTQSSRYLVKRTGEKVFLECVQDMDHENMFWYRQDPGLGLRLIYFSYDVKMKEKGDIPEGYSVSREKKERFSLILESASTNQTSMYLCASILPGLREAFFGQGTRLTVV.

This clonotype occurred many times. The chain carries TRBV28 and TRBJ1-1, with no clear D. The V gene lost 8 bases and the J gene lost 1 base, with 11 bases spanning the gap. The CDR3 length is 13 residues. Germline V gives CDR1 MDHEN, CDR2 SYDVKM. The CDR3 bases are TGTGCCAGCCTGGAGAATGGGAACACTGAAGCTTTCTTT. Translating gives CASLENGNTEAFF.

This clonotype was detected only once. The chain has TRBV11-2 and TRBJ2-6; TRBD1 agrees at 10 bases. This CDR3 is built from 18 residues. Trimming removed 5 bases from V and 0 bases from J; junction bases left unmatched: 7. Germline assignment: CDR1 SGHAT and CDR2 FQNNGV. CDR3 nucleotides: TGTGCCAGCAGCCGCTGGGGGACAGGGGTCTCTGGGGCCAACGTCCTGACTTTC. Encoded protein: CASSRWGTGVSGANVLTF.

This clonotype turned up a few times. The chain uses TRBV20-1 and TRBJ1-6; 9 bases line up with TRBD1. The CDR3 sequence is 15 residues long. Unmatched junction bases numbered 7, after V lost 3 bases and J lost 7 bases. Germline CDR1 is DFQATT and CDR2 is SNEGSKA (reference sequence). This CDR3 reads CSASNQQGANSPLHF. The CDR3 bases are TGCAGTGCTAGCAACCAACAGGGGGCGAATTCACCCCTCCACTTT.

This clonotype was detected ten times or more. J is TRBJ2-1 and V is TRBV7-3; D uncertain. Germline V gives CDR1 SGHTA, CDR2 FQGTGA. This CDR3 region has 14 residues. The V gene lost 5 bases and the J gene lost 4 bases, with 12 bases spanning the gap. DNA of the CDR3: TGTGCCAGCAGCCGATCGGCCTCATACAATGAGCAGTTCTTC. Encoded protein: CASSRSASYNEQFF.

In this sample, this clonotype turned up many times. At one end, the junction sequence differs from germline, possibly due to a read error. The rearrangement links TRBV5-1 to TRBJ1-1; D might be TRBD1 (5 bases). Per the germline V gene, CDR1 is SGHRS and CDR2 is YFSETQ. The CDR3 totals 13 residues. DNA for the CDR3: TGTGCCAGCAGCTTAGAAGGGGTCACTGAAGCTTTCTTT. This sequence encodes CASSLEGVTEAFF.

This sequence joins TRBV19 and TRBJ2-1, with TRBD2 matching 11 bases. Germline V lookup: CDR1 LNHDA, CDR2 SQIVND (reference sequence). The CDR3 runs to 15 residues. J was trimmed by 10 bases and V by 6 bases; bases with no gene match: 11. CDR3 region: CASSATSGNMGEQFF. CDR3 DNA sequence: TGTGCCAGTAGCGCGACTAGCGGGAATATGGGCGAGCAGTTCTTC.

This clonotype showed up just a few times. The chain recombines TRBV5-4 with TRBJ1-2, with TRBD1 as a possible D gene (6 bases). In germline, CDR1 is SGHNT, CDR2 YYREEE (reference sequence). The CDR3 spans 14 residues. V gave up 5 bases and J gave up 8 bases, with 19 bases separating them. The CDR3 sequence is CASSEPTGILGYTF. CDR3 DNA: TGTGCCAGCAGTGAACCCACAGGGATCTTAGGCTACACCTTC.

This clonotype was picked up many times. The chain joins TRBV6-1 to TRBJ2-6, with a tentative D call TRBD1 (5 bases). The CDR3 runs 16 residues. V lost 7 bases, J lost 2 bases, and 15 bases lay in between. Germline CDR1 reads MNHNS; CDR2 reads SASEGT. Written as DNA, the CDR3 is TGTGCCAGCACTTGGGGCGGCAGGGCTGGGGCCAACGTCCTGACTTTC. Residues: CASTWGGRAGANVLTF.

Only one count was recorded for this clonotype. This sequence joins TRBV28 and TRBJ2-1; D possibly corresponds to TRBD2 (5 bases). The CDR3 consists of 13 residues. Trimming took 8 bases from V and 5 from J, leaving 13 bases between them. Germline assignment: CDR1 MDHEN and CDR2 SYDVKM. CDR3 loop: CASGWTGNNEQFF. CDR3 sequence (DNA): TGTGCCAGCGGATGGACGGGGAACAATGAGCAGTTCTTC.